A single sample is the source of the 11 T cell receptor beta chains below, sequenced in a study of blood T cells in healthy people across ages. Together with a sample-barcoded 5' primer, a J-beta primer mix was included in a second PCR lasting roughly 6 to 12 cycles. TCRdb called the 5' RACE reads again in MiXCR, with one record for every CDR3 protein. In the table there are around 800,000 distinct CDR3 sequences, 25% to 30% of which are singletons. These data also featured in a second study, about T cells of mothers and their children.

Sample: blood. The source is a boy between 10 and 17 years old in good health.

This clonotype was found a few times. V usage is TRBV11-2 and J usage is TRBJ1-2; D is unclear. The CDR3 spans 15 residues. V was clipped by 4 bases and J by 2 bases, with 14 bases between them. Germline loops: CDR1 SGHAT, CDR2 FQNNGV. CDR3 DNA sequence: TGTGCCAGCAGCTCGAGACGGAACCTCAACTATGGCTACACCTTC. This codes for CASSSRRNLNYGYTF.

The V gene is TRBV6-1, the J gene TRBJ1-2; no reliable D call. The CDR3 runs 12 residues. CDR1 MNHNS and CDR2 SASEGT come from the germline V gene. The V gene lost 4 bases and the J gene lost 4 bases, with 7 bases spanning the gap. The CDR3 region is CASSAYSYGYTF. CDR3 nucleotide sequence: TGTGCCAGCAGTGCCTACAGCTATGGCTACACCTTC.

This chain uses TRBV4-2 with TRBJ2-5; perhaps TRBD1 as D (5 bases). The J call may be faulty, since TRBJ2-7 better matches the DNA end. Germline V gene data show CDR1 as LGHNA and CDR2 as YNFKEQ. The length of the CDR3 is 15 residues. CDR3 loop: CASSQDAGPGYEQYF. The CDR3 bases are TGTGCCAGCAGCCAAGACGCAGGGCCAGGCTACGAGCAGTACTTC.

There are a few counts of this clonotype. The chain links TRBV5-1 to TRBJ2-4; TRBD2 is a possible D gene (5 bases). This CDR3 has 16 amino acids. The V gene lost 0 bases and the J gene lost 5 bases, with 15 bases spanning the gap. Germline CDR1 SGHRS, CDR2 YFSETQ. The CDR3 region has the DNA TGCGCCAGCAGCTTGGATGGGGAGCGGAGGCAAAACATTCAGTACTTC. Translated: CASSLDGERRQNIQYF. The full variable domain, its missing parts supplied by reference TRBV5-1 and TRBJ2-4, is KAGVTQTPRYLIKTRGQQVTLSCSPISGHRSVSWYQQTPGQGLQFLFEYFSETQRNKGNFPGRFSGRQFSNSRSEMNVSTLELGDSALYLCASSLDGERRQNIQYFGAGTRLSVL.

The chain uses TRBV5-1 and TRBJ2-5, with TRBD1 matching over 12 bases. V lost 7 bases to trimming and J lost 5 bases; unmatched junction nucleotides: 6. CDR1 and CDR2 from the germline V gene are SGHRS and YFSETQ. The CDR3 length is 14 residues. The DNA for the CDR3 is TGCGCCAGCGGGGGGACAGGGGGCAAGGAGACCCAGTACTTC. Amino acids: CASGGTGGKETQYF.

This clonotype was seen a handful of times. The gene calls are TRBV5-5 and TRBJ1-2, with unresolved D. The CDR3 is 14 residues long. Trimming removed 4 bases from V and 6 bases from J, with 16 bases in between. Looked up from germline, CDR1 is SGHKS and CDR2 is YYEKEE (reference sequence). The CDR3 is CASSQDILGDGYTF. The CDR3 nucleotides are TGTGCCAGCAGCCAAGACATCCTAGGAGATGGCTACACCTTC.

This chain links TRBV4-3 with TRBJ1-2, with D unresolved. In germline, CDR1 is LGHNA, CDR2 YSLEER. The CDR3 length is 16 residues. V lost 0 bases, J lost 2 bases, and 13 bases lay in between. CDR3: CASSQDFNSYNYGYTF. In DNA form, the CDR3 reads TGCGCCAGCAGCCAAGACTTCAACAGTTACAACTATGGCTACACCTTC.

The chain couples TRBV6-5 to TRBJ1-4, with D tentatively TRBD1 (6 bases). Deletions cut 8 bases from V and 5 bases from J, with 12 bases between. The CDR3 covers 13 residues. Germline lookup yields CDR1 MNHEY and CDR2 SVGAGI. This CDR3 reads CASSGQQNEKLFF. CDR3 coding DNA: TGTGCCAGCTCAGGACAGCAAAATGAAAAACTGTTTTTT.

In its sample, this clonotype was seen a few times. CDR3 coding DNA: TGCGCCAGCAGCCAAGAAGCGGGGAAAACCTACGAGCAGTACTTC. Amino acids: CASSQEAGKTYEQYF. This sequence joins TRBV4-1 and TRBJ2-7; the match to TRBD2 covers 7 bases. Germline lookup yields CDR1 MGHRA and CDR2 YSYEKL. The length of the CDR3 is 15 residues. V lost 0 bases to trimming and J lost 2 bases; unmatched junction nucleotides: 4.

J is TRBJ1-2 and V is TRBV9; TRBD1 aligns across 7 bases. The CDR3 runs to 14 residues. V was pared by 2 bases and J by 6 bases, with 7 bases of the junction left unmatched. The germline gives CDR1 SGDLS, CDR2 YYNGEE. The CDR3 loop reads CASSVGGTGDGYTF. The CDR3 region has the DNA TGTGCCAGCAGCGTCGGGGGTACAGGGGATGGCTACACCTTC.

The table lists this clonotype with a few counts. V is TRBV15 and J is TRBJ2-1; TRBD1 aligns across 8 bases. The trim removed 5 bases at V and 5 bases at J, leaving 5 bases unmatched. CDR3 length: 14 residues. Germline V gene sequence: CDR1 LNHNV, CDR2 YYDKDF (reference sequence). CDR3: CATSPGQDHNEQFF. CDR3 nucleotide sequence: TGTGCCACCAGCCCGGGACAGGACCACAATGAGCAGTTCTTC.